This TCR beta chain is drawn from a study of T cell changes during pregnancy in multiple sclerosis. This table comes from immunoSEQ multiplex PCR, and its TCRdb copy is limited to in-frame clones, with some not included. The sample lists more than 90,000 clones, roughly nine tenths occurring once. The V gene's germline CDR1 is SGHRS and CDR2 YFSETQ. The CDR3 is 14 residues long. J was trimmed by 0 bases and V by 3 bases; bases with no gene match: 2. The chain couples TRBV5-1 to TRBJ1-1; 7 nucleotides line up with TRBD1. The source was peripheral blood, collected in the third trimester of pregnancy. The sequence was collected from a female donor with multiple sclerosis, enrolled in a pregnancy study. CDR3 bases: TGCGCCAGCAGCTCTACAGGGGTGAACACTGAAGCTTTCTTT. Its translation is CASSSTGVNTEAFF.